The 24 T cell receptor beta chains below all came from one sample that was sequenced in a study of blood T cell repertoires in COVID-19. The assay was immunoSEQ multiplex PCR, and TCRdb's table has in-frame clones only and misses some. Here the sample spans roughly 150,000 clones, roughly 84% being singletons. The source material was peripheral blood. These receptors all stem from a man between 65 and 80 years old with active or convalescent COVID-19.

The table lists this clone with a few counts. The chain recombines TRBV28 with TRBJ2-7, with 11 bases aligning to TRBD2. The V segment lost 3 bases and the J segment 4 bases; nucleotides outside the gene matches: 5. The CDR3 has 15 amino acids. Germline V lookup: CDR1 MDHEN, CDR2 SYDVKM. CDR3 protein: CASSLLAGGGYEQYF. In nucleotides, the CDR3 is TGTGCCAGCAGTTTGTTAGCGGGAGGGGGGTACGAGCAGTACTTC.

The chain links TRBV30 to TRBJ1-2, with TRBD1 matching over 9 bases. Trimming took 2 bases from V and 8 from J; bases not matched to a gene: 6. Germline V CDR1 and CDR2: GTSNPN, SVGIG (reference sequence). CDR3 length: 13 residues. CDR3 amino acids: CAWSRTGAEGYTF. The CDR3, as DNA: TGTGCCTGGAGTAGGACAGGGGCGGAGGGCTACACCTTC.

This chain joins TRBV6-2 or TRBV6-3 and TRBJ1-1, with TRBD1 as a possible D gene (6 bases). This CDR3 has 17 residues. Trimming removed 3 bases from V and 1 base from J, with 18 bases in between. Germline assignment: CDR1 MNHEY and CDR2 SVGEGT. CDR3 coding DNA: TGTGCCAGCAGTTATTGGCCAGGGGCCGGGCGGAACACTGAAGCTTTCTTT. Translation: CASSYWPGAGRNTEAFF.

The CDR3 DNA sequence: TGTGCCAGCAGTTCAGGGGTTACGCATCAGCCCCAGCATTTT. This sequence encodes CASSSGVTHQPQHF. This sequence joins TRBV5-6 and TRBJ1-5; TRBD1 is a possible D gene (6 bases). The germline V gene has CDR1 SGHDT and CDR2 YYEEEE. CDR3 length equals 14 residues. The germline V and J ends were trimmed by 5 bases and 5 bases, with 14 bases remaining between them.

The rearrangement uses TRBV9 and TRBJ1-2; TRBD1 agrees at 9 bases. Unmatched junction bases numbered 6, after V lost 3 bases and J lost 3 bases. CDR1 and CDR2 from the germline V gene are SGDLS and YYNGEE. The CDR3 is 15 residues long. The CDR3: CASSARTGDYYGYTF. CDR3 in DNA: TGTGCCAGCAGCGCCAGGACAGGGGACTACTATGGCTACACCTTC. Filled out from reference TRBV9 and TRBJ1-2, the complete variable domain reads DSGVTQTPKHLITATGQRVTLRCSPRSGDLSVYWYQQSLDQGLQFLIQYYNGEERAKGNILERFSAQQFPDLHSELNLSSLELGDSALYFCASSARTGDYYGYTFGSGTRLTVV.

The genes are TRBV7-2 and TRBJ2-7, with 9 positions matching TRBD1. This CDR3 has 15 residues. CDR1 and CDR2 from the germline V gene are SGHTA and FQGNSA. Trimming took 4 bases from V and 6 from J; bases not matched to a gene: 10. DNA for the CDR3: TGTGCCAGCAGCTCGGCTCCGGGACAGGGTGGCGAGCAGTACTTC. Its protein product is CASSSAPGQGGEQYF.

The J gene is TRBJ2-2, the V gene TRBV28, with TRBD2 identical over 14 bases. V was pared by 11 bases and J by 4 bases, with 3 bases of the junction left unmatched. From germline, CDR1 is MDHEN and CDR2 SYDVKM. The CDR3 extends over 14 amino acids. The CDR3 bases are TGTGCCGGGGGGACTAGCGGGAGCACCGGGGAGCTGTTTTTT. Protein sequence: CAGGTSGSTGELFF. Full variable domain (rest looked up from reference TRBV28 and TRBJ2-2): DVKVTQSSRYLVKRTGEKVFLECVQDMDHENMFWYRQDPGLGLRLIYFSYDVKMKEKGDIPEGYSVSREKKERFSLILESASTNQTSMYLCAGGTSGSTGELFFGEGSRLTVL.

The V and J genes are TRBV10-1 and TRBJ2-1; possible D gene TRBD1, 6 bases. This CDR3 contains 12 residues. The germline V gene has CDR1 WNHNN and CDR2 SYGVQD (reference sequence). Trimming took off 6 bases at V and 6 bases at J, with 9 bases between the two ends. The CDR3 sequence is CASRSRGNEQFF. CDR3 coding DNA: TGCGCCAGCAGGTCCAGGGGCAATGAGCAGTTCTTC.

J is TRBJ1-3 and V is TRBV9; tentatively, D is TRBD1 (5 bases). The CDR3 runs 16 residues. With 4 bases removed from V and 0 bases from J, the gap between germline ends came to 14 bases. Per germline, CDR1 SGDLS and CDR2 YYNGEE. CDR3 sequence: CASSLLGGYSGNTIYF. The CDR3 DNA reads TGTGCCAGCAGCCTCCTTGGGGGGTACTCTGGAAACACCATATATTTT.

The CDR3 here is CASIIDRGGGYTF. In nucleotides, the CDR3 is TGTGCCAGCATCATCGACAGGGGGGGAGGCTACACCTTC. This chain uses TRBV2 with TRBJ1-2; 9 bases agree with TRBD1. The length of the CDR3 is 13 residues. The J segment lost 8 bases and the V segment lost 7 bases, leaving 8 bases of the junction unmatched. The germline V gene encodes CDR1 SNHLY and CDR2 FYNNEI.

This sequence joins TRBV28 and TRBJ1-5; D not resolved. V was cut by 3 bases and J by 8 bases, with 8 bases left in between. The CDR3 contains 12 residues. Germline lookup yields CDR1 MDHEN and CDR2 SYDVKM. Written as DNA, the CDR3 is TGTGCCAGCAGTTTTATAGAGGAGCCCCAGCATTTT. Translated: CASSFIEEPQHF.

V gene TRBV5-1 combines with J gene TRBJ2-1; tentatively, D is TRBD2 (6 bases). Trimming pared 5 bases from V and 7 bases from J, leaving 13 bases between. The CDR3 runs 13 residues. Germline lookup yields CDR1 SGHRS and CDR2 YFSETQ. As DNA, the CDR3 is TGCGCCAGCAGTCCCTGGGGGGTAAATGAGCAGTTCTTC. Its translation is CASSPWGVNEQFF.

As for this clone: The junction shows a germline mismatch at one end, possibly a read error. Other DNA sequences in this sample translate to the same CDR3. J is TRBJ1-5 and V is TRBV6-6; TRBD1 is a possible D gene (5 bases). This CDR3 has 12 amino acids. Per the germline V gene, CDR1 is MNHNY and CDR2 is SVGAGI (reference sequence). The CDR3 here is CASSPPGQPQHF. The CDR3 DNA reads TGTGCCAGCAGTCCCCCAGGGCAGCCCCAACATTTT.

The chain couples TRBV5-5 to TRBJ1-4; the D is unclear. Germline lookup yields CDR1 SGHKS and CDR2 YYEKEE (reference sequence). The V end lost 6 bases, the J end lost 3 bases, and 12 bases lay between the germline ends. CDR3 length equals 14 residues. The CDR3 loop reads CASTLIRSNEKLFF. CDR3 nucleotides: TGTGCCAGCACCCTCATCAGGTCTAATGAAAAACTGTTTTTT.

The chain recombines TRBV28 with TRBJ1-1; 8 nucleotides line up with TRBD1. CDR1 MDHEN and CDR2 SYDVKM come from the germline V gene. The CDR3 is 14 amino acids. The V and J ends lost 7 bases and 1 base, in that order; junction bases with no gene match: 5. The CDR3 is CASTIGTGNTEAFF. The CDR3 nucleotides read TGTGCCAGCACCATTGGGACAGGGAACACTGAAGCTTTCTTT.

The rearrangement uses TRBV19 and TRBJ1-5; 9 bases match TRBD1. With 3 bases clipped from V and 6 bases from J, the junction kept 9 bases outside the gene matches. The CDR3 runs 16 residues. Germline lookup yields CDR1 LNHDA and CDR2 SQIVND (reference sequence). The CDR3 DNA reads TGTGCCAGTAGTATCAACAGGGGGCAAAAATTTCAGCCCCAGCATTTT. Its protein product is CASSINRGQKFQPQHF.

V usage is TRBV6-6 and J usage is TRBJ2-1, with 7 bases matching TRBD2. This CDR3 is built from 15 residues. CDR1 and CDR2 from the germline V gene are MNHNY and SVGAGI (reference sequence). With 6 bases clipped from V and 8 bases from J, the junction kept 13 bases outside the gene matches. The CDR3 DNA follows: TGTGCCAGCAGCCCCGGGGGGACCCTTGTAGATGAGCAGTTCTTC. Translating gives CASSPGGTLVDEQFF.

The genes are TRBV28 and TRBJ2-7; D is unclear. V shed 5 bases and J shed 3 bases, with 20 bases lying between them. The CDR3 covers 16 residues. From germline, CDR1 is MDHEN and CDR2 SYDVKM. The CDR3 coding sequence is TGTGCCAGCAGTCCATTCAGTGGTCAGGCGCTCTACGAGCAGTACTTC. Translation: CASSPFSGQALYEQYF. The full variable domain, with the rest looked up from reference TRBV28 and TRBJ2-7, is DVKVTQSSRYLVKRTGEKVFLECVQDMDHENMFWYRQDPGLGLRLIYFSYDVKMKEKGDIPEGYSVSREKKERFSLILESASTNQTSMYLCASSPFSGQALYEQYFGPGTRLTVT.

The chain links TRBV2 to TRBJ1-1, with D possibly matching TRBD1 (5 bases). V shed 3 bases and J shed 1 base, with 9 bases lying between them. Per the germline V gene, CDR1 is SNHLY and CDR2 is FYNNEI. The CDR3 totals 14 residues. The CDR3 here is CASSDWGENTEAFF. CDR3 nucleotide sequence: TGTGCCAGCAGTGATTGGGGGGAGAACACTGAAGCTTTCTTT.

V usage is TRBV5-1 and J usage is TRBJ2-1; D not certain. V was clipped by 1 base and J by 8 bases, with 10 bases between them. Germline V CDR1 and CDR2: SGHRS, YFSETQ. The CDR3 runs 13 residues. CDR3 amino acids: CASSLFVPDEQFF. The CDR3 region has the DNA TGCGCCAGCAGCTTGTTTGTTCCAGATGAGCAGTTCTTC. Full variable domain (rest looked up from reference TRBV5-1 and TRBJ2-1): KAGVTQTPRYLIKTRGQQVTLSCSPISGHRSVSWYQQTPGQGLQFLFEYFSETQRNKGNFPGRFSGRQFSNSRSEMNVSTLELGDSALYLCASSLFVPDEQFFGPGTRLTVL.

This rearrangement joins TRBV6-2 or TRBV6-3 to TRBJ1-6, with D unclear. Germline V CDR1 and CDR2: MNHEY, SVGEGT. The CDR3 runs 12 residues. Trimming took off 5 bases at V and 9 bases at J, with 8 bases between the two ends. The CDR3 sequence is CASSRQGSPLHF. The CDR3 bases are TGTGCCAGCAGTCGACAAGGTTCACCCCTCCACTTT.

A single count supports this clone. The rearrangement uses TRBV5-5 and TRBJ1-5, with no clear D. V lost 3 bases and J lost 0, with 13 bases in between. CDR3 length equals 16 residues. The germline V gene encodes CDR1 SGHKS and CDR2 YYEKEE (reference sequence). The CDR3 here is CASSSMAGSSNQPQHF. CDR3 bases: TGTGCCAGCAGCTCAATGGCAGGCTCTAGCAATCAGCCCCAGCATTTT.

The chain is built from TRBV6-5 and TRBJ1-2; 12 positions match TRBD1. CDR1 and CDR2 from the germline V gene are MNHEY and SVGAGI. J lost 6 bases, V lost 1 base, and 3 bases had no gene match. The CDR3 runs to 15 residues. The CDR3 reads CASSYLGQGADGYTF. The DNA of the CDR3 is TGTGCCAGCAGTTACTTGGGACAGGGGGCTGATGGCTACACCTTC.

J is TRBJ2-7 and V is TRBV5-1, with 7 positions matching TRBD1. Trimming cost V 4 bases and J 0 bases; bases outside gene matches: 4. This CDR3 contains 14 residues. CDR1 SGHRS and CDR2 YFSETQ come from the germline V gene. The CDR3 nucleotides are TGCGCCAGCAGCCGGGACAGCGGCTCCTACGAGCAGTACTTC. Translating gives CASSRDSGSYEQYF. The full variable domain, completed using reference TRBV5-1 and TRBJ2-7, is KAGVTQTPRYLIKTRGQQVTLSCSPISGHRSVSWYQQTPGQGLQFLFEYFSETQRNKGNFPGRFSGRQFSNSRSEMNVSTLELGDSALYLCASSRDSGSYEQYFGPGTRLTVT.